What follows is one T cell receptor beta chain and its context. This sample is part of a study of blood T cell repertoires in COVID-19. The overall study: PBMCs, B-cell-depleted T cells, or T cells provided the cDNA or gDNA that made up the material.

In the original processing: Estimated nucleated cell counts came from reference gene primer amplification. TCRdb keeps only in-frame clones here, not all; method: immunoSEQ multiplex PCR. V, J and clone size derive from that table, while D and trimming were established from the DNA sequence. The repertoire includes about 240,000 clones, 86% of them detected once, and around 12% sits in the top ten. The sequenced sample consisted of peripheral blood. This receptor was obtained from an elderly man with acute or convalescent COVID-19.

For the CDR3, the DNA is TGTGCCAGCATCCGGGACAGGGGTCGCGGGTTAGCCCAGCATTTT. Residues: CASIRDRGRGLAQHF. This chain links TRBV28 with TRBJ1-5; 10 bases are shared with TRBD1. CDR3 length equals 15 residues. V lost 7 bases and J lost 11; bases outside the gene matches: 14. The germline V gene encodes CDR1 MDHEN and CDR2 SYDVKM.